The T cell receptor beta chain under discussion was sequenced for a study of blood T cell repertoires in COVID-19. About the research overall: COVID-19 samples collected from the United States, Italy and Spain covered acute and convalescent phases. The analysed material was cDNA or gDNA that came from T cells, B-cell-depleted T cells, or PBMCs.

This CDR3 is built from 14 residues. Germline V lookup: CDR1 SNHLY, CDR2 FYNNEI. With 7 bases clipped from V and 9 bases from J, the junction kept 8 bases outside the gene matches. Authors' data handling: Nucleated cell number was recorded as an estimate derived from reference gene primer amplification. Measured with immunoSEQ multiplex PCR; TCRdb has only the in-frame clones, and not every one. V and J calls and clone size are as listed in that table; D and trimming were resolved from the DNA. The table records 200,000 to 250,000 clones, approximately 81% of them present only once. This clonotype originated in a man younger than 40 with active or convalescent COVID-19. The material sequenced was peripheral blood. The chain combines TRBV2 with TRBJ2-1; 11 bases are a match to TRBD2. CDR3 sequence: CASKTSGSGGEQFF. In DNA, the CDR3 is TGTGCCAGCAAAACTAGCGGGAGTGGGGGTGAGCAGTTCTTC.